The next 2 T cell receptor beta chains were all read from a single sample in a study of T cells in Graves' hyperthyroidism and ophthalmopathy. Amplified regions were TCR beta CDR3 sequences from RNA transcripts. An initial round of RT-PCR targeting the TCR CDR3 relied on the HTBI primer set. TCRdb passed the multiplex PCR reads through MiXCR, listing each CDR3 protein once. The data contain hundreds of thousands of distinct CDR3 sequences, approximately 40% of them seen just once; the ten biggest clones take up around 29%. Sequencing used blood. These receptors were taken from a woman in her thirties or forties with Graves' hyperthyroidism.

This clonotype was counted only a few times. In DNA form, the CDR3 reads TGTGCCAGCAGTGCCGGGACTGGCAACGTCCTGACTTTC. It translates to CASSAGTGNVLTF. The V and J genes are TRBV12-3 or TRBV12-4 and TRBJ2-6; D may be TRBD2 (6 bases). V was shortened by 5 bases and J by 9 bases, with 11 bases between the two germline ends. There are 13 residues in the CDR3.

This clonotype appeared many times. The chain uses TRBV13 and TRBJ1-1; D is undetermined. The CDR3 has 15 residues. V gave up 5 bases and J gave up 6 bases, with 19 bases separating them. The germline V gene has CDR1 PRHDT and CDR2 FYEKMQ (reference sequence). This CDR3 is CASSVTEVWRAEAFF. The CDR3 DNA follows: TGTGCCAGCAGCGTCACGGAGGTGTGGAGGGCTGAAGCTTTCTTT.